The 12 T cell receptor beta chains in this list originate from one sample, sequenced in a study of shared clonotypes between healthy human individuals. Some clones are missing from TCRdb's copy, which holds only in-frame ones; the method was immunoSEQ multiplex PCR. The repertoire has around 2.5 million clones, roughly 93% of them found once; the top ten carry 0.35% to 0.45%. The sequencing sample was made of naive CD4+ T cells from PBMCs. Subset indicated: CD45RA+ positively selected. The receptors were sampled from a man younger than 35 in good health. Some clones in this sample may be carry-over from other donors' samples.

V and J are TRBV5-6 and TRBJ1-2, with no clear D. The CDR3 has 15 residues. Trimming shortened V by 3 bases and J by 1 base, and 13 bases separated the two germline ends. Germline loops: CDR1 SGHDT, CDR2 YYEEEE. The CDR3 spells CASSSARGFNYGYTF. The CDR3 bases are TGTGCCAGCAGCTCGGCACGTGGATTTAACTATGGCTACACCTTC.

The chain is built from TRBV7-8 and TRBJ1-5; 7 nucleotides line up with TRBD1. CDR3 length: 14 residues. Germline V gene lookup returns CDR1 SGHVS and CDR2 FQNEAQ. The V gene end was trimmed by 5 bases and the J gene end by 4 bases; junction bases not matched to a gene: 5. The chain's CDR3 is CASSPTGDNQPQHF. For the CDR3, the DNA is TGTGCCAGCAGCCCCACAGGGGATAATCAGCCCCAGCATTTT.

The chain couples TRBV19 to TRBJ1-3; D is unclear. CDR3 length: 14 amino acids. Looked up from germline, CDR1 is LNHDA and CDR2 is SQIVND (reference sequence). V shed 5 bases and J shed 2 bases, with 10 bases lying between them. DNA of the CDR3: TGTGCCAGTAGTCCCTCGCGGGCTGGAAACACCATATATTTT. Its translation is CASSPSRAGNTIYF.

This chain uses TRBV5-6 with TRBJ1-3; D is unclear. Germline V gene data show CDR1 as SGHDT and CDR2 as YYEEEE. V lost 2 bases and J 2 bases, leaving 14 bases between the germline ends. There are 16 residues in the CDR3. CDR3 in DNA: TGTGCCAGCAGCTTTTTAGAGGGAATAGCTGGAAACACCATATATTTT. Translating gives CASSFLEGIAGNTIYF.

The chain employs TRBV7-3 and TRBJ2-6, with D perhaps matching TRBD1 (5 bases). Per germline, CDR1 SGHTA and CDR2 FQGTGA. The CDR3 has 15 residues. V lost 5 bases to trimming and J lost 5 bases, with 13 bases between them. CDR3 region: CASSVQTERANVLTF. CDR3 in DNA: TGTGCCAGCAGCGTTCAGACAGAACGGGCCAACGTCCTGACTTTC. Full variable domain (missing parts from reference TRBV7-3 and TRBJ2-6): GAGVSQTPSNKVTEKGKYVELRCDPISGHTALYWYRQSLGQGPEFLIYFQGTGAADDSGLPNDRFFAVRPEGSVSTLKIQRTERGDSAVYLCASSVQTERANVLTFGAGSRLTVL.

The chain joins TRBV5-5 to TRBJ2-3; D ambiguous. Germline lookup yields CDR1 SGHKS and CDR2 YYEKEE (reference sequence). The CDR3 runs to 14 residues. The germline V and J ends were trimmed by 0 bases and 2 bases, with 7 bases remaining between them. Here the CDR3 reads CASSLGHNTDTQYF. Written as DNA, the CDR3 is TGTGCCAGCAGCTTGGGTCATAACACAGATACGCAGTATTTT.

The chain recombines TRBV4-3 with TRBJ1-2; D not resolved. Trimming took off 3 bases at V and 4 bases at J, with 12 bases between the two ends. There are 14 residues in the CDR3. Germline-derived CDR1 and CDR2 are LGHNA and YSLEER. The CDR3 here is CASSHNTKVYGYTF. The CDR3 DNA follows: TGCGCCAGCAGCCATAACACTAAAGTCTATGGCTACACCTTC.

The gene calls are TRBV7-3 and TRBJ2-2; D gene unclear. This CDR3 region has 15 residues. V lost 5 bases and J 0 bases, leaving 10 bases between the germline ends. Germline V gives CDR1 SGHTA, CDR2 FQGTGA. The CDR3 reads CASSPGQTNTGELFF. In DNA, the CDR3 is TGTGCCAGCAGCCCGGGTCAAACGAACACCGGGGAGCTGTTTTTT.

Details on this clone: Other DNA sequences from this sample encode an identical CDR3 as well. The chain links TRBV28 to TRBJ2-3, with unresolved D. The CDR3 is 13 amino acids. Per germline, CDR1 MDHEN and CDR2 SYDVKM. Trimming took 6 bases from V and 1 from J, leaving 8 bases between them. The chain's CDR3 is CASSSLGTDTQYF. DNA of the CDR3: TGTGCCAGCAGCTCCCTGGGCACAGATACGCAGTATTTT. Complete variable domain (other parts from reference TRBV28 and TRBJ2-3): DVKVTQSSRYLVKRTGEKVFLECVQDMDHENMFWYRQDPGLGLRLIYFSYDVKMKEKGDIPEGYSVSREKKERFSLILESASTNQTSMYLCASSSLGTDTQYFGPGTRLTVL.

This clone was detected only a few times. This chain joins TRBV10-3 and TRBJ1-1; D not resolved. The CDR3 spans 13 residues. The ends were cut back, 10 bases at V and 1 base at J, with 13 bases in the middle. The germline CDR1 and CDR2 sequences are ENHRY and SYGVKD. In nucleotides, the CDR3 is TGTGCCACCGGGAAACAGTCGAACACTGAAGCTTTCTTT. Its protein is CATGKQSNTEAFF.

CDR3 nucleotide sequence: TGTGCCAGTAAAAGACAGCTCTCTGGAAACACCATATATTTT. Translation gives CASKRQLSGNTIYF. This chain connects TRBV6-5 to TRBJ1-3; D perhaps matches TRBD1 (5 bases). Germline V CDR1 and CDR2: MNHEY, SVGAGI. Trimming took 9 bases from V and 0 from J, leaving 12 bases between them. The CDR3 loop spans 14 amino acids.

The CDR3 sequence is CASSLAGTTNEQFF. The CDR3 nucleotides read TGTGCCAGCAGCTTAGCCGGGACGACCAATGAGCAGTTCTTC. This sequence joins TRBV7-7 and TRBJ2-1; D may correspond to TRBD1 or TRBD2 (5 bases each). Germline V gene data show CDR1 as SSHAT and CDR2 as FNYEAQ (reference sequence). This CDR3 has 14 amino acids. V was shortened by 0 bases and J by 6 bases, with 9 bases between the two germline ends.